What follows describes a single T cell receptor beta chain. Antigen unknown. These data come from a study of neoadjuvant anti-PD-1 for oral cavity cancer. Study-wide background: Nivolumab at 3 mg/kg was mostly given biweekly, three to four doses, pre-surgery.

The CDR3 consists of 17 residues. Germline CDR1 is SGHAT and CDR2 is FQNNGV. Between the trimmed V and J ends, which lost 5 bases and 4 bases, there was a span of 21 bases. Study-level findings and limits: Treg/Th17 ratio rose with pretreatment blood and fell with post-treatment tumor TCRbeta clonality.

Using immunoSEQ multiplex PCR, the repertoire was profiled, and TCRdb retains in-frame clones only, with some absent. The repertoire has about 14,000 clones, 55% to 80% of them found once; the top ten carry 2% to 2.5%. PBMCs were not maintained or expanded in culture before analysis. This sequence was found in a person between 35 and 79 years old with oral cavity squamous cell carcinoma. The chain links TRBV11-2 to TRBJ2-1; D tentatively reads TRBD1 or TRBD2 (5 bases each). Sequencing was performed on PBMCs, taken before nivolumab (anti-PD-1) treatment. CDR3: CASSLHRDRGPYNEQFF. The CDR3 coding sequence is TGTGCCAGCAGCCTCCACCGCGACCGGGGACCATACAATGAGCAGTTCTTC. The full variable domain, in which reference TRBV11-2 and TRBJ2-1 provide the parts outside the CDR3, is EAGVAQSPRYKIIEKRQSVAFWCNPISGHATLYWYQQILGQGPKLLIQFQNNGVVDDSQLPKDRFSAERLKGVDSTLKIQPAKLEDSAVYLCASSLHRDRGPYNEQFFGPGTRLTVL.